Listed below are T cell receptor beta chains from one sample, sequenced in a study of cytomegalovirus exposure and HLA in healthy donors. The table came from immunoSEQ multiplex PCR; TCRdb's copy has only in-frame clones and leaves some out. The data hold fewer than 130,000 clones, with roughly 70% observed a single time. Input material: PBMCs. Receptor source: a man aged 35-49 years in good health and CMV-seropositive. Both conserved end residues are part of each CDR3. Each record gives: J gene, V gene, CDR3 protein.

TRBJ1-2 TRBV5-4 CASSLGQGGYGYTF
TRBJ2-7 TRBV7-8 CASSLLGLAGEDEQYF
TRBJ2-2 TRBV6-1 CASSEIENTGELFF
TRBJ1-1 TRBV7-9 CASSPGFGNTEAFF
TRBJ2-3 TRBV18 CASSPRLAGSSTDTQYF
TRBJ2-2 TRBV15 CASGTSPTGELFF
TRBJ1-3 TRBV7-6 CASSLVTEGNTIYF
TRBJ2-1 TRBV5-4 CASSAGLAGPYNEQFF
TRBJ2-3 TRBV5-1 CASRALAGGSDTQYF
TRBJ2-5 TRBV7-3 CASSLGGGQETQYF
TRBJ1-2 TRBV11-2 CASSLGNRGPYGYTF
TRBJ1-3 TRBV2 CASSATGGQGPNGNTIYF
TRBJ1-2 TRBV7-2 CASSQDGVYGYTF
TRBJ2-2 TRBV29-1 CSVERRGGELFF
TRBJ2-5 TRBV11-2 CASSLEASGKETQYF
TRBJ2-5 TRBV6-5 CASSRREPQETQYF
TRBJ2-5 TRBV7-9 CASRPDGGAQETQYF
TRBJ1-5 TRBV7-9 CASSRDFSNQPQHF